Many counts were recorded for the clone carrying this TCR beta chain. The antigen is unknown. This record belongs to a study of T cell repertoires in cytomegalovirus infection. Study at large: Public TCR beta signature analysis indicated the presence of both CMV infection and matching HLA type.

General study points: In two of eight donors, the top clonotype was HLA-C-restricted CMV-specific. The cumulative frequency of public TCR beta families identified carriers of CMV plus the relevant HLA.

From the reads, TCRdb called clonotypes with MiXCR, one entry per CDR3 protein. There are fewer than 250,000 distinct CDR3 sequences in the sample; roughly an eighth occur only once, and approximately 1.6% lies in the top ten. Trimming removed 6 bases from V and 4 bases from J, with 16 bases in between. The germline gives CDR1 MDHEN, CDR2 SYDVKM. The CDR3 consists of 15 residues. Sequenced material: PBMCs. This receptor was identified in a human donor in good health (CMV status not recorded). Some clones in this sample may be carry-over from other donors' samples. V gene TRBV28 combines with J gene TRBJ2-1; a possible D gene is TRBD2 (5 bases). The CDR3 nucleotides are TGTGCCAGCAGCCGTGATAGCGAAGCTTACAATGAGCAGTTCTTC. Amino acid sequence: CASSRDSEAYNEQFF.